This record concerns one T cell receptor (beta chain) sequence. TCRdb's copy holds only in-frame clones and misses some; the assay was immunoSEQ multiplex PCR. The sample lists approximately 32,000 clones, about 92% occurring once. This sample is part of a study of T cell changes during pregnancy in multiple sclerosis. Germline V gives CDR1 MNHEY, CDR2 SVGAGI. This CDR3 has 13 amino acids. The V end lost 6 bases, the J end lost 4 bases, and 13 bases lay between the germline ends. The chain combines TRBV6-5 with TRBJ2-7, with D tentatively TRBD1 (6 bases). The sequencing used CD4+ T cells from peripheral blood mononuclear cells, collected in the second trimester of pregnancy. This TCR was recovered from a female donor with multiple sclerosis, enrolled in a pregnancy study. Here the CDR3 DNA reads TGTGCCAGCAGGAGCCCAGGGACATACGAGCAGTACTTC. Its protein is CASRSPGTYEQYF.